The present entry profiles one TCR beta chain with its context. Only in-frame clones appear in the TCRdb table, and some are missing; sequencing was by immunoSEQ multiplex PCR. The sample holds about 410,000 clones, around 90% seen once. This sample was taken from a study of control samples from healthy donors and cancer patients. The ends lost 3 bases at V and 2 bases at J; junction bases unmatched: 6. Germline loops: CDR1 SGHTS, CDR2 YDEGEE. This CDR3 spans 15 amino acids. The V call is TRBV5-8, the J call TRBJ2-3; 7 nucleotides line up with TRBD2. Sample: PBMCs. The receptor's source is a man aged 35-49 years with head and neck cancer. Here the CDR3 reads CASSYGGYSTDTQYF. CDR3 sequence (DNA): TGTGCCAGCAGCTACGGGGGGTACTCCACAGATACGCAGTATTTT.